A selection of T cell receptor beta chains follows, all from one sample in a study of T cell responses to AZD1222 COVID-19 vaccine. Sequenced by immunoSEQ multiplex PCR; TCRdb stores in-frame clones only, minus some. The sample shows 150,000 to 200,000 clones, 87% of them seen only once. Source: peripheral blood, taken on day 0 of AZD1222 vaccination. The receptors stem from an adult in good health. Each CDR3 is given with its conserved first and last residue. The D gene is left open where the match is weak. The size field is filled for only some rows; it gives once, few, many or a size class.

>TRBJ2-1|-|TRBV5-1|-
CASSSGQTYNEQFF
TGCGCCAGCAGCTCAGGACAGACTTACAATGAGCAGTTCTTC
>TRBJ1-6|-|TRBV19|-
CASSVRRPGYNSPLHF
TGTGCCAGTAGTGTTCGACGACCCGGATATAATTCACCCCTCCACTTT
>TRBJ1-1|-|TRBV18|-
CASSEGRGMNTEAFF
TGTGCCAGCTCAGAGGGACGGGGCATGAACACTGAAGCTTTCTTT
>TRBJ1-5|-|TRBV6-5|-
CASTSTVLNQPQHF
TGTGCCAGCACCTCGACAGTTCTGAATCAGCCCCAGCATTTT
>TRBJ2-1|-|TRBV9|few
CASSVRTGLGNEQFF
TGTGCCAGCAGCGTCCGGACCGGTCTAGGGAATGAGCAGTTCTTC
>TRBJ2-7|TRBD1|TRBV30|-
CAWSVGTGPYEQYF
TGTGCCTGGAGTGTGGGGACAGGCCCCTACGAGCAGTACTTC
>TRBJ1-3|-|TRBV7-2|-
CASSRQTETGNTIYF
TGTGCCAGCAGCAGACAGACAGAAACTGGAAACACCATATATTTT
>TRBJ2-3|TRBD2|TRBV29-1|-
CSVAGGPRGTDTQYF
TGCAGCGTAGCGGGAGGGCCGCGAGGCACAGATACGCAGTATTTT
>TRBJ1-1|-|TRBV7-8|-
CASSLAGLTEAFF
TGTGCCAGCAGCTTAGCAGGGTTGACTGAAGCTTTCTTT
>TRBJ2-2|-|TRBV27|-
CASSYGSTGELFF
TGTGCCAGCAGCTACGGGTCCACCGGGGAGCTGTTTTTT
>TRBJ2-3|-|TRBV6-5|-
CASGGIGDTQYF
TGTGCCAGCGGAGGGATCGGGGATACGCAGTATTTT
>TRBJ1-1|TRBD1|TRBV28|-
CASSLRTGWAFF
TGTGCCAGCAGCCTTAGGACAGGGTGGGCTTTCTTT
>TRBJ1-2|TRBD1|TRBV9|-
CASSTGQGNNYGYTF
TGTGCCAGCAGCACCGGACAGGGCAATAACTATGGCTACACCTTC
>TRBJ2-7|TRBD1|TRBV7-2|-
CASSPSGTGGPYEQYF
TGTGCCAGCAGCCCCAGCGGGACAGGGGGCCCATACGAGCAGTACTTC
>TRBJ2-7|TRBD2|TRBV30|-
CAWGSGRFSYEQYF
TGTGCCTGGGGGAGCGGGAGATTTTCCTACGAGCAGTACTTC
>TRBJ1-5|-|TRBV6-6|-
CASSPDGNQPQHF
TGTGCCAGCAGCCCCGACGGGAATCAGCCCCAGCATTTT
>TRBJ2-7|-|TRBV30|-
CAWSDRAYEQYF
TGTGCCTGGAGTGACAGGGCCTACGAGCAGTACTTC
>TRBJ1-5|-|TRBV18|once
CASSPPASGGRSNQPQHF
TGTGCCAGCTCACCACCGGCTTCGGGGGGTAGGAGCAATCAGCCCCAGCATTTT
>TRBJ2-3|TRBD2|TRBV3-1/TRBV3-2|-
CASSPRLAGTDTQYF
TGTGCCAGCAGCCCCCGACTAGCGGGAACAGATACGCAGTATTTT
>TRBJ2-5|TRBD2|TRBV28|-
CASSYPGTSDDTETQYF
TGTGCCAGCAGCTACCCCGGGACTAGCGATGACACAGAGACCCAGTACTTC
>TRBJ2-3|TRBD2|TRBV4-2|few
CASSQEWLAGSTDTQYF
TGTGCCAGCAGCCAAGAATGGCTAGCGGGCTCCACAGATACGCAGTATTTT
>TRBJ2-3|TRBD1|TRBV5-1|-
CASSLQGQGVDTQYF
TGCGCCAGCAGCCTCCAGGGACAGGGAGTAGATACGCAGTATTTT
>TRBJ1-1|-|TRBV6-4|few
CASSDSSAGHTEAFF
TGTGCCAGCAGTGACTCCTCAGCAGGGCACACTGAAGCTTTCTTT
>TRBJ2-5|-|TRBV9|-
CASSVATGGGQETQYF
TGTGCCAGCAGCGTAGCCACAGGAGGGGGTCAAGAGACCCAGTACTTC
>TRBJ2-3|TRBD1|TRBV30|-
CAWSAGTGTTDTQYF
TGTGCCTGGAGTGCGGGGACAGGAACTACAGATACGCAGTATTTT
>TRBJ1-5|TRBD1|TRBV5-4|-
CASSLSTGGDQPQHF
TGTGCCAGCAGCTTGTCGACAGGGGGGGATCAGCCCCAGCATTTT
>TRBJ2-2|TRBD1|TRBV6-5|-
CASSYDRVGTGELFF
TGTGCCAGCAGTTATGACAGGGTCGGCACCGGGGAGCTGTTTTTT
>TRBJ2-7|-|TRBV10-1|-
CASSDLGSSAEQYF
TGCGCCAGCAGTGACCTCGGGTCCAGCGCCGAGCAGTACTTC
>TRBJ2-1|-|TRBV29-1|once
CSGILPGTEFF
TGCAGCGGAATTCTACCCGGGACGGAGTTCTTC
>TRBJ2-7|TRBD1|TRBV7-9|-
CASSQGQGAILGEQYF
TGTGCCAGCAGCCAAGGACAGGGGGCCATTCTTGGTGAGCAGTACTTC
>TRBJ2-3|TRBD2|TRBV4-1|-
CASSQDRLAGYTDTQYF
TGCGCCAGCAGCCAAGATCGACTAGCGGGATACACAGATACGCAGTATTTT
>TRBJ1-1|-|TRBV7-9|-
CASSLAFSNTEAFF
TGTGCCAGCAGCTTAGCCTTCTCCAACACTGAAGCTTTCTTT
>TRBJ2-7|TRBD1|TRBV7-2|-
CASSVRDRAYEQYF
TGTGCCAGCAGCGTCCGGGACAGAGCCTACGAGCAGTACTTC
>TRBJ1-5|-|TRBV27|-
CASSLYPSRTVNSNQPQHF
TGTGCCAGCAGTTTATACCCCTCTAGGACAGTCAATAGCAATCAGCCCCAGCATTTT
>TRBJ1-4|-|TRBV3-1/TRBV3-2|-
CASSRRGGATNEKLFF
TGTGCCAGCAGCCGGAGGGGAGGGGCGACTAATGAAAAACTGTTTTTT
>TRBJ1-1|-|TRBV21-1|few
CASSKTPGVENLNTEAFF
TGTGCCAGCAGCAAAACCCCAGGGGTTGAGAACCTCAACACTGAAGCTTTCTTT
>TRBJ1-4|-|TRBV20-1|-
CSASGGPGVHNEKLFF
TGCAGTGCTAGTGGGGGGCCCGGGGTCCATAATGAAAAACTGTTTTTT
>TRBJ2-5|-|TRBV7-8|-
CASSLEGSQETQYF
TGTGCCAGCAGCTTAGAGGGGTCCCAAGAGACCCAGTACTTC
>TRBJ2-7|-|TRBV5-1|-
CASSTGPPTYEQYF
TGCGCCAGCAGCACGGGGCCCCCCACCTACGAGCAGTACTTC
>TRBJ2-1|-|TRBV19|once
CASSNRVRGVLEQFF
TGTGCCAGTAGTAATCGAGTCCGCGGGGTTTTGGAGCAGTTCTTC
>TRBJ1-1|TRBD1|TRBV6-5|-
CASRIDRVGTEAFF
TGTGCCAGCAGAATAGACAGGGTGGGCACTGAAGCTTTCTTT
>TRBJ1-2|-|TRBV15|-
CATSHGTTYGYTF
TGTGCCACCAGCCACGGGACAACCTATGGCTACACCTTC
>TRBJ1-6|-|TRBV5-1|-
CASSYGAANSPLHF
TGCGCCAGCAGCTACGGGGCAGCTAATTCACCCCTCCACTTT
>TRBJ2-1|-|TRBV27|-
CASSLKENSAAYNEQFF
TGTGCCAGCAGTTTGAAGGAAAACAGCGCTGCCTACAATGAGCAGTTCTTC
>TRBJ2-7|TRBD1|TRBV7-2|few
CASSSFGTGPYEQYF
TGTGCCAGCAGCTCGTTCGGGACAGGTCCCTACGAGCAGTACTTC
>TRBJ1-2|-|TRBV7-2|-
CASSLQGYGYTF
TGTGCCAGCAGCTTACAGGGATATGGCTACACCTTC